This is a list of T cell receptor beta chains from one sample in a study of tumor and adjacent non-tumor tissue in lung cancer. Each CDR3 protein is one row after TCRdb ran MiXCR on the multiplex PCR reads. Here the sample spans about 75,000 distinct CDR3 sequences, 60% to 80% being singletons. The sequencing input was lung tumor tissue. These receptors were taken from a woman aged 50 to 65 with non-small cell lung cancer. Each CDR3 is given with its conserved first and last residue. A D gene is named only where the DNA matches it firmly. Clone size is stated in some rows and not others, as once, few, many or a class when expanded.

DNA: TGTGCCATCAGTTCGGGACTTGCGAACACCGGGGAGCTGTTTTTT
CDR3: CAISSGLANTGELFF
D: -
size: few
J: TRBJ2-2
V: TRBV28
length: 15

DNA: TGCGCCAGCAGCCTGAGTAGGGGGCGGCCAGAGACCCCGTACTTC
CDR3: CASSLSRGRPETPYF
D: TRBD1
size: -
J: TRBJ2-5
V: TRBV4-1
length: 15

DNA: TGTGCCAGCGGCGGACTAGTGGGAGGTCACACCTGGAAGCTGTTTTTT
CDR3: CASGGLVGGHTWKLFF
D: TRBD2
size: -
J: TRBJ2-2
V: TRBV11-2
length: 16

DNA: TGTGCCAACAAAACTAGCGGGAGTGTCACCTACGAGCAATACTTC
CDR3: CANKTSGSVTYEQYF
D: TRBD2
size: -
J: TRBJ2-7
V: TRBV6-5
length: 15

DNA: TGCAGCGGGGGACAGGGCCCCGGGGCCCAGTACTTC
CDR3: CSGGQGPGAQYF
D: TRBD1
size: -
J: TRBJ2-5
V: TRBV29-1
length: 12

DNA: TGCAGCGTTGAAGAGACATTCACCGGGGAGCTGTTTTTT
CDR3: CSVEETFTGELFF
D: -
size: many
J: TRBJ2-2
V: TRBV29-1
length: 13

DNA: TGTGTCAGCAGCATAGGCAAGGACACCTGGGAGCTGTTTTTT
CDR3: CVSSIGKDTWELFF
D: -
size: -
J: TRBJ2-2
V: TRBV6-1
length: 14

DNA: TGTGCCAGCAGCTACTCAGGAGCGCAGGATGCGCAGTATTTT
CDR3: CASSYSGAQDAQYF
D: -
size: -
J: TRBJ2-3
V: TRBV11-1
length: 14

DNA: TGTGCCAGCAGCTTGAGAAGGGGAGATGGCTACACCTTC
CDR3: CASSLRRGDGYTF
D: -
size: many
J: TRBJ1-2
V: TRBV5-8
length: 13

DNA: TGTGCCAGCAGCCACCCGGGACTAGCGGGAGGGGGCGAGCAGTACTTC
CDR3: CASSHPGLAGGGEQYF
D: TRBD2
size: many
J: TRBJ2-7
V: TRBV4-2
length: 16

DNA: TGTGCCAGCAGTTACTCTGCAGAAAGCCAGTACTTC
CDR3: CASSYSAESQYF
D: -
size: -
J: TRBJ2-5
V: TRBV6-6
length: 12

DNA: TGCATTGCACACTACAATGCGCAGTTCTTC
CDR3: CIAHYNAQFF
D: -
size: once
J: TRBJ2-1
V: TRBV20-1
length: 10

DNA: TGCAGTGCTGCCGGGACAGGAGTAGGAGATACGCAGTATTTT
CDR3: CSAAGTGVGDTQYF
D: TRBD1
size: few
J: TRBJ2-3
V: TRBV29-1
length: 14

DNA: TGTGCCAGCAGCCAAGATATGGCAGTTATCCAGTATACGCAGTATTTT
CDR3: CASSQDMAVIQYTQYF
D: -
size: -
J: TRBJ2-3
V: TRBV4-2
length: 16

DNA: TGCGCCACCAGCCTCCGACAGATTAGCAATCAGCCCCAACATTTT
CDR3: CATSLRQISNQPQHF
D: -
size: -
J: TRBJ1-5
V: TRBV4-1
length: 15

DNA: TGCAGTGCCAGAACAGGAGTCCTCGGCTACATCTTC
CDR3: CSARTGVLGYIF
D: -
size: -
J: TRBJ1-2
V: TRBV20-1
length: 12

DNA: TGTGCCAACAGCCTGAGCGGCCACAGCACAGATACCCAGTATTTC
CDR3: CANSLSGHSTDTQYF
D: -
size: few
J: TRBJ2-3
V: TRBV5-5
length: 15

DNA: TGCAGCGTTGAAGGGTTCGGCGGGGTAACCTCCTACAATGAGCAGTTCTTC
CDR3: CSVEGFGGVTSYNEQFF
D: -
size: many
J: TRBJ2-1
V: TRBV29-1
length: 17

DNA: TGTGCCAGCAGCCAAGACCTCACTAGTAATGAGCCCCAACATTTT
CDR3: CASSQDLTSNEPQHF
D: -
size: few
J: TRBJ1-5
V: TRBV4-2
length: 15

DNA: TGCAGTGTATTTATAAGAATGGGAACACGAGAGATCCAGTACTTC
CDR3: CSVFIRMGTREIQYF
D: -
size: -
J: TRBJ2-5
V: TRBV29-1
length: 15

DNA: TGTACCAGCAGTCCCCCGGGACGGGGATCTAATGAACAGTTCTTC
CDR3: CTSSPPGRGSNEQFF
D: -
size: -
J: TRBJ2-1
V: TRBV12-3/TRBV12-4
length: 15

DNA: TGTGCCAGCAGGATGACGTCGAACACAGATACGCATTATTTT
CDR3: CASRMTSNTDTHYF
D: -
size: -
J: TRBJ2-3
V: TRBV6-1
length: 14

DNA: TGTGCCAGTAGCTTATACAGGGAAGATACGCAGTATTTT
CDR3: CASSLYREDTQYF
D: -
size: -
J: TRBJ2-3
V: TRBV11-2
length: 13

DNA: TGCGCCAGCAGACGACAGGGTACCGAGGAGTTGTTTTTT
CDR3: CASRRQGTEELFF
D: TRBD1
size: -
J: TRBJ2-2
V: TRBV12-3/TRBV12-4
length: 13

DNA: TGCGCCAGCAGCCGGGGTAGCGGGAACACTGAAGCTTTCTTT
CDR3: CASSRGSGNTEAFF
D: -
size: many
J: TRBJ1-1
V: TRBV4-1
length: 14

DNA: TGTACCAGCAGCTTAGTGGAGTCAGATGCGCAGTATTTT
CDR3: CTSSLVESDAQYF
D: -
size: -
J: TRBJ2-3
V: TRBV11-2
length: 13

DNA: TGTGGTAGCAGTTTAGGGGCTAGCAATCAGCCCCAGCATTTT
CDR3: CGSSLGASNQPQHF
D: -
size: few
J: TRBJ1-5
V: TRBV12-3/TRBV12-4
length: 14

DNA: TGTGCCAGCAGCTTAAAGGCAGGTGGCGAACAGTTCTTC
CDR3: CASSLKAGGEQFF
D: -
size: -
J: TRBJ2-1
V: TRBV11-2
length: 13

DNA: TGCAGCGTTAGGAACAGGGACAGAGACACCGGGGAGCAGTTTTTT
CDR3: CSVRNRDRDTGEQFF
D: TRBD1
size: -
J: TRBJ2-2
V: TRBV29-1
length: 15

DNA: TGCGCCAGCTGCTTATGCCCGGGACAGGAAGCCTATGGCTACACCTTC
CDR3: CASCLCPGQEAYGYTF
D: TRBD1
size: once
J: TRBJ1-2
V: TRBV5-1
length: 16

DNA: TGTGCCAGCAGTACCCCCTGCCTCGGGGATACGCAGTATTTT
CDR3: CASSTPCLGDTQYF
D: -
size: -
J: TRBJ2-3
V: TRBV6-2/TRBV6-3
length: 14

DNA: TGTGCCAGCAGAGACGGGGGCTATAGCAATCAGCCCCAGCATTTT
CDR3: CASRDGGYSNQPQHF
D: -
size: -
J: TRBJ1-5
V: TRBV5-5
length: 15

DNA: TGTGCCAGCAACGACAGAGGGCTAGCGGAGGGCTCCTATGATGAGCAGTTCTTC
CDR3: CASNDRGLAEGSYDEQFF
D: TRBD2
size: -
J: TRBJ2-1
V: TRBV6-2/TRBV6-3
length: 18

DNA: TGCGCCAGCAGCCAAGAAGTGGGTGTAGCCAAAAACATTCAGTACTTC
CDR3: CASSQEVGVAKNIQYF
D: -
size: -
J: TRBJ2-4
V: TRBV4-1
length: 16

DNA: TGTGCCAGCAGTTGGAGCTCCGGGGATACGGTCTCCTACGAGCAGTACTTC
CDR3: CASSWSSGDTVSYEQYF
D: -
size: -
J: TRBJ2-7
V: TRBV28
length: 17

DNA: TGTGCCAGCAGTTTATTCCCACAGGGCTCATGGACCGGGGAGCTGTTTTTT
CDR3: CASSLFPQGSWTGELFF
D: -
size: -
J: TRBJ2-2
V: TRBV27
length: 17

DNA: TGTGTCGGCAGCTTAGAGGCAGGCGGCGAGCAGTTCTTC
CDR3: CVGSLEAGGEQFF
D: -
size: -
J: TRBJ2-1
V: TRBV11-2
length: 13

DNA: TGCGCCAGCAGCGAGGGACTAGCGGGAGGAGGCGGGGCCAACGTCCTGACTTTC
CDR3: CASSEGLAGGGGANVLTF
D: TRBD2
size: -
J: TRBJ2-6
V: TRBV5-4
length: 18